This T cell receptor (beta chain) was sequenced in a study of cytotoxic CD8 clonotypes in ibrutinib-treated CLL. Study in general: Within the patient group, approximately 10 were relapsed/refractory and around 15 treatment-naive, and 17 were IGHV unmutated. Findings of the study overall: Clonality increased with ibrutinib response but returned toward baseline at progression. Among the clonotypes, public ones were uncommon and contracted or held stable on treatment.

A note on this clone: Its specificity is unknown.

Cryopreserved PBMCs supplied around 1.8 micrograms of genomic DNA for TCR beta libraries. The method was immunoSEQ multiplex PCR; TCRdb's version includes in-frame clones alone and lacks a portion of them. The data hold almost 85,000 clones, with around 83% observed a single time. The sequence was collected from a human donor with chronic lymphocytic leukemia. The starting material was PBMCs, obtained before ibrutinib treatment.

The CDR3 spells CASGLLTGQGNTEAFF. The CDR3, as DNA: TGTGCTAGTGGTTTGCTTACGGGACAGGGGAACACTGAAGCTTTCTTT. The chain carries TRBV12-5 and TRBJ1-1; the match to TRBD1 covers 9 bases. CDR1 is LGHNT, CDR2 FRNRAP, per germline. CDR3 length equals 16 residues. V was clipped by 2 bases and J by 1 base; unmatched bases: 5.